Following are 25 T cell receptor beta chains from one sample sequenced in a study of tumor-infiltrating lymphocytes in primary liver carcinoma. cDNA specific to TCR beta was made from about 550 ng of total RNA, with a constant-region primer employed for priming. Three nested multiplex PCR rounds, a slightly modified ARM-PCR, produced the libraries for TCR beta. The study ran its first two PCR rounds for around 10 cycles each, using TRBV1-TRBV30 forward primers and a C-beta reverse primer. MiXCR, run by TCRdb on the multiplex PCR reads, gives a single entry per CDR3 protein. The sample lists 80,000 to 100,000 distinct CDR3 sequences, about 73% occurring once. Total RNA and DNA came together from roughly 20-30 mg of bulk tissue without cell sorting. Sequencing input: tumor-adjacent normal liver tissue. Receptors were obtained from a man aged 40-49 years with primary liver carcinoma and hepatitis B virus infection.

Remarks on this clonotype: A much larger clone differs by one base, so this may be a read error. V and J are TRBV10-3 and TRBJ2-3; D call uncertain. This CDR3 is built from 14 residues. The germline V gene has CDR1 ENHRY and CDR2 SYGVKD. DNA for the CDR3: TGTGTCATCAGTGAATCCAGCGCCCCCGATACGCAGTATTTT. Translation: CVISESSAPDTQYF.

With respect to this clonotype: Since a much larger clone is just one base distant, this may be a read error. V is TRBV29-1 and J is TRBJ2-7; 7 bases match TRBD2. The CDR3 loop spans 15 amino acids. V lost 6 bases, J lost 7 bases, and 18 bases stayed unmatched. Per the germline V gene, CDR1 is SQVTM and CDR2 is ANQGSEA. CDR3 sequence (DNA): TGCAGCGTGCACACCCCGGGACTACCCTTAGGTGAGCAGTACTTC. It codes for CSVHTPGLPLGEQYF.

With respect to this clonotype: A much larger clone lies a single base off, so this may be a read error. The CDR3 DNA reads as TGTGCCAGCAGTTACTCGCGGGAGGTCAATGAGCAGTCCTTC. Protein product: CASSYSREVNEQSF. V and J are TRBV6-6 and TRBJ2-1; 8 bases line up with TRBD2. Germline values: CDR1 MNHNY, CDR2 SVGAGI (reference sequence). The CDR3 extends over 14 amino acids.

This clonotype has only one observation. Relative to the germline gene, one junction end is altered; a read error may explain this. V gene TRBV5-4 combines with J gene TRBJ2-5, with 9 positions matching TRBD2. Germline V gives CDR1 SGHNT, CDR2 YYREEE (reference sequence). The CDR3 has 14 residues. Here the CDR3 reads CANSGGTEWKTQYF. CDR3 sequence (DNA): TGTGCCAACAGCGGGGGGACAGAATGGAAGACTCAGTACTTC.

This clonotype was seen a handful of times. At one boundary the junction diverges from the germline segment, which might be a read error. The chain uses TRBV4-1 and TRBJ2-3, with 7 positions matching TRBD2. The germline V gene has CDR1 MGHRA and CDR2 YSYEKL. This CDR3 spans 15 amino acids. CDR3 loop: CASSQEPSGTDTLYF. The DNA for the CDR3 is TGCGCTAGCAGCCAAGAGCCTAGCGGCACAGATACGCTGTACTTT.

This clonotype has just a few counts. A much larger clone sits a single nucleotide away, making a read error possible. The V gene is TRBV12-3 or TRBV12-4, the J gene TRBJ1-6; maybe TRBD1 (5 bases). Trimming left V 5 bases short and J 6 bases short, with 14 bases between. This CDR3 is 15 amino acids long. The DNA of the CDR3 is TGTGCCAGCAGTCCACGGAGGGGTCGTAATTCACCCCTCCACTTT. This translates into CASSPRRGRNSPLHF.

For this clonotype: A much bigger clone sits one base away, suggesting this may be a read error. This chain links TRBV6-5 with TRBJ2-7, with 9 bases aligning to TRBD2. V gave up 7 bases and J gave up 6 bases; unmatched junction bases: 10. Germline CDR1 and CDR2: MNHEY and SVGAGI. The CDR3 totals 14 residues. CDR3 loop: CASMLAGGTSEQYF. The CDR3 region has the DNA TGTGCCAGCATGCTGGCGGGAGGGACAAGCGAGCAGTACTTC.

About this clonotype: Just one base apart from a much larger clone, this may be a read error. J is TRBJ1-1 and V is TRBV6-1, with a possible D match to TRBD1 (5 bases). There are 14 residues in the CDR3. Germline V CDR1 and CDR2: MNHNS, SASEGT. CDR3 coding DNA: TGTGTCACAAGATCGGGGGGTGTAAACACTGAAGCTTTCTTT. It encodes CVTRSGGVNTEAFF.

The V gene is TRBV30, the J gene TRBJ2-7; tentatively, D is TRBD2 (6 bases). The CDR3 extends over 13 amino acids. V was shortened by 5 bases and J by 5 bases, with 16 bases between the two germline ends. Looked up from germline, CDR1 is GTSNPN and CDR2 is SVGIG (reference sequence). The CDR3 spells CAWAGEAGDEQYF. Written as DNA, the CDR3 is TGTGCCTGGGCCGGGGAGGCTGGGGACGAGCAGTACTTC.

V and J are TRBV28 and TRBJ2-5; 9 nucleotides align to TRBD2. V lost 5 bases, J lost 3 bases, and 13 bases stayed unmatched. CDR3 length: 17 residues. CDR1 and CDR2 (germline): MDHEN, SYDVKM. The CDR3 DNA follows: TGTGCCAGCAGTCCCCCCCGGACTAGCGAGAGGGAAGAGACCCAGTACTTC. Encoded protein: CASSPPRTSEREETQYF.

Many counts were recorded for this clonotype. The V gene is TRBV6-1, the J gene TRBJ2-1, with D possibly being TRBD2 (6 bases). This CDR3 contains 15 residues. Per germline, CDR1 MNHNS and CDR2 SASEGT. V lost 6 bases, J lost 0 bases, and 12 bases lay in between. The CDR3 spells CASRAGISSYNEQFF. Here the CDR3 DNA reads TGTGCCAGCAGGGCGGGGATAAGCTCCTACAATGAGCAGTTCTTC.

In this sample, this clonotype turned up many times. This chain connects TRBV6-1 to TRBJ1-5; 7 bases fit TRBD1. V trimming: 3 bases; J trimming: 3 bases; junction bases outside the gene matches: 2. From germline, CDR1 is MNHNS and CDR2 SASEGT. The CDR3 extends over 14 amino acids. The CDR3 loop reads CASSETGNNQPQHF. Written as DNA, the CDR3 is TGTGCCAGCAGTGAGACAGGGAACAATCAGCCCCAGCATTTT.

To note about this clonotype: An end of the junction differs from the germline gene, which may be a read error. The chain couples TRBV10-3 to TRBJ1-5; D is ambiguous. Germline assignment: CDR1 ENHRY and CDR2 SYGVKD. There are 17 residues in the CDR3. The CDR3: CTINESGGFGSNQPQHF. The CDR3 nucleotides read TGTACCATCAATGAGTCAGGTGGATTCGGTAGCAATCAGCCCCAGCATTTT.

A note on this clonotype: With a much larger clone just one base away, this may be a read error. J is TRBJ2-1 and V is TRBV5-6; D not certain. This CDR3 spans 12 amino acids. Germline CDR1 and CDR2: SGHDT and YYEEEE. The CDR3 DNA sequence: TGTGCCTGCAGCTTGCGCTGGAATGAGCAGTTCTTC. Its translation: CACSLRWNEQFF.

Of note for this clonotype: A much larger clone differs by one base, so this may be a read error. The rearrangement links TRBV28 to TRBJ2-7, with D possibly matching TRBD1 (5 bases). Between the trimmed V and J ends, which lost 7 bases and 2 bases, there was a span of 12 bases. The CDR3 spans 13 residues. Germline CDR1 MDHEN, CDR2 SYDVKM. CDR3 in amino acids: CASKLIGAYEQYF. In DNA form, the CDR3 reads TGTGCCAGCAAGCTAATAGGGGCCTACGAGCAGTACTTC. Complete variable domain (other parts from reference TRBV28 and TRBJ2-7): DVKVTQSSRYLVKRTGEKVFLECVQDMDHENMFWYRQDPGLGLRLIYFSYDVKMKEKGDIPEGYSVSREKKERFSLILESASTNQTSMYLCASKLIGAYEQYFGPGTRLTVT.

The V gene is TRBV21-1, the J gene TRBJ2-1; the table's D call TRBD2 went unverified against the DNA. TRBV21-1 is classified as a pseudogene. This CDR3 is built from 15 residues. The CDR3 reads CASSKEAGGNNEHFF. The CDR3 DNA reads TGTGCCAGCAGCAAAGAGGCGGGAGGTAACAATGAGCATTTTTTC.

On this clonotype itself: One end of the junction fails to match germline, which may point to a read error. The V call is TRBV29-1, the J call TRBJ2-1, with TRBD2 as a possible D gene (5 bases). Germline CDR1 SQVTM, CDR2 ANQGSEA. The CDR3 has 13 amino acids. The CDR3: CSVEGVFGNEQFF. As DNA, the CDR3 is TGCAGCGTTGAAGGGGTATTCGGGAATGAGCAGTTTTTC.

This clonotype was observed a single time. A junction boundary mismatches the germline segment, possibly from a read error. V and J are TRBV5-5 and TRBJ2-3, with D possibly matching TRBD1 (6 bases). Germline CDR1 SGHKS, CDR2 YYEKEE (reference sequence). This CDR3 has 15 residues. This chain's CDR3 is CASSYLDRCTDTQYF. CDR3 sequence (DNA): TGTGCCAGCAGCTATCTGGACAGATGCACAGATACGCAGTATTTC.

This clonotype was observed at least ten times. V and J are TRBV6-6 and TRBJ2-7, with TRBD2 identical over 11 bases. V trimming: 3 bases; J trimming: 6 bases; junction bases outside the gene matches: 7. The CDR3 length is 15 residues. Germline assignment: CDR1 MNHNY and CDR2 SVGAGI (reference sequence). CDR3 amino acids: CASSYMGLAGGEQYF. The CDR3 DNA sequence: TGTGCCAGCAGTTATATGGGGCTAGCGGGAGGCGAGCAGTACTTC.

In regard to this clonotype: This may be a read error, as it is one base from a much larger clone. The chain recombines TRBV4-1 with TRBJ2-2; no reliable D call. V lost 4 bases, J lost 6 bases, and 12 bases lay in between. Germline V lookup: CDR1 MGHRA, CDR2 YSYEKL. The CDR3 runs 14 residues. DNA for the CDR3: TGCGCCAGCAGCCTCTCCACCGCGGCCGGGGAGCTGTTTTTT. Protein sequence: CASSLSTAAGELFF.

Comment on this clonotype: An end of the junction differs from the germline gene, which may be a read error. The chain combines TRBV5-6 with TRBJ2-1, with 7 bases that match TRBD2. CDR3 size: 15 residues. Germline V gives CDR1 SGHDT, CDR2 YYEEEE. CDR3 protein: CAGSRTSDSYNEQFF. The CDR3 nucleotides read TGTGCCGGCAGCAGAACTAGCGACTCCTACAATGAGCAGTTCTTC.

A remark on this clonotype: A junction end diverges from the germline sequence, so it may reflect a read error. The chain joins TRBV4-1 to TRBJ2-3; D remains ambiguous. The V gene's germline CDR1 is MGHRA and CDR2 YSYEKL. The CDR3 length is 15 residues. The CDR3 region has the DNA TGCGCCAGCAGTCAAGAGCCCAGCGTCACAGATACACAGTATTTT. It encodes CASSQEPSVTDTQYF.

With respect to this clonotype: At one of its ends the junction is not consistent with the germline gene, which may arise from a read error. The chain has TRBV5-4 and TRBJ1-1, with TRBD1 as a possible D gene (6 bases). This CDR3 has 15 residues. Germline lookup yields CDR1 SGHNT and CDR2 YYREEE (reference sequence). In DNA form, the CDR3 reads TGTGCCAGCAGCCCGGGGGCGGACATGAACACTGAAGCTTCCTTT. Protein product: CASSPGADMNTEASF. Together with reference TRBV5-4 and TRBJ1-1, the CDR3 gives the full variable domain: ETGVTQSPTHLIKTRGQQVTLRCSSQSGHNTVSWYQQALGQGPQFIFQYYREEENGRGNFPPRFSGLQFPNYSSELNVNALELDDSALYLCASSPGADMNTEASFGQGTRLTVV.

The chain carries TRBV2 and TRBJ1-1, with D possibly matching TRBD1 (5 bases). The ends were cut back, 6 bases at V and 5 bases at J, with 19 bases in the middle. The germline V gene encodes CDR1 SNHLY and CDR2 FYNNEI. The CDR3 runs 15 residues. The CDR3 region has the DNA TGTGCCAGCAGCCCACAAGAGGGGCGGTTTACTGAAGCTTTCTTT. It translates to CASSPQEGRFTEAFF.

Worth noting for this clonotype: Its ends do not fully match the called genes, so a read error is possible. V gene TRBV4-1 combines with J gene TRBJ1-6; D gene uncertain. The germline V gene encodes CDR1 MGHRA and CDR2 YSYEKL. The CDR3 runs 17 residues. The CDR3 region has the DNA TGCGCCAGCAGTTACAAAGTTTTAACATGGGGTAATTCACCCCCCCACTTT. This encodes CASSYKVLTWGNSPPHF.